Presented here are 31 T cell receptor beta chains from one specimen sequenced in a study of control samples from healthy donors and cancer patients. Here immunoSEQ multiplex PCR was the method, and the copy in TCRdb shows in-frame clones only, minus some. The sample holds around 140,000 clones, 91% seen once. What was sequenced was blood. Source of these receptors: a young man in good health.

V gene TRBV27 combines with J gene TRBJ2-7, with 7 nucleotides matching TRBD1. This CDR3 is built from 14 residues. In germline, CDR1 is MNHEY, CDR2 SMNVEV (reference sequence). V lost 5 bases to trimming and J lost 5 bases; unmatched junction nucleotides: 9. In DNA form, the CDR3 reads TGTGCCAGCAGTCCTCTCAAAGACAGGGACGAGCAGTACTTC. Protein: CASSPLKDRDEQYF.

The chain joins TRBV6-5 to TRBJ1-2; TRBD1 agrees at 8 bases. CDR1 and CDR2 from the germline V gene are MNHEY and SVGAGI. The CDR3 extends over 12 amino acids. V was pared by 7 bases and J by 8 bases, with 6 bases of the junction left unmatched. The CDR3 sequence is CASTTGAVGYTF. CDR3 nucleotides: TGTGCCAGCACGACAGGGGCTGTGGGCTACACCTTC.

This clone was observed a handful of times. The chain joins TRBV7-2 to TRBJ1-2; tentatively, D is TRBD1 (5 bases). V was cut by 1 base and J by 2 bases, with 14 bases left in between. CDR1 and CDR2 (germline): SGHTA, FQGNSA. The CDR3 sequence is 16 residues long. The DNA of the CDR3 is TGTGCCAGCAGCTTAGGTGGGGGGGGTAAGAACTATGGCTACACCTTC. The encoded protein is CASSLGGGGKNYGYTF.

The chain employs TRBV18 and TRBJ1-4, with 7 bases matching TRBD1. From germline, CDR1 is KGHSH and CDR2 LQKENI. This CDR3 has 16 amino acids. Trimming at V came to 3 bases and at J to 6 bases, leaving 10 bases not matched to a gene. The CDR3 loop reads CASSPREGAEDEKLFF. CDR3 in DNA: TGTGCCAGCTCACCTCGGGAGGGGGCTGAGGATGAAAAACTGTTTTTT.

V gene TRBV19 combines with J gene TRBJ2-1; 7 nucleotides match TRBD1. The CDR3 consists of 13 residues. V lost 6 bases to trimming and J lost 3 bases; unmatched junction nucleotides: 2. The germline V gene has CDR1 LNHDA and CDR2 SQIVND (reference sequence). The DNA of the CDR3 is TGTGCCAGTAGGAGGGACAGCTACAATGAGCAGTTCTTC. Its translation is CASRRDSYNEQFF.

The J gene is TRBJ2-1, the V gene TRBV4-2; TRBD1 might be the D (6 bases). V was clipped by 0 bases and J by 7 bases, with 13 bases between them. Germline V lookup: CDR1 LGHNA, CDR2 YNFKEQ. The CDR3 has 15 residues. The CDR3 region has the DNA TGTGCCAGCAGCCAAGATGGACAGAGGGCGAATGAGCAGTTCTTC. Protein product: CASSQDGQRANEQFF.

This clone occurred once. The V call is TRBV7-9, the J call TRBJ1-1; the match to TRBD1 covers 8 bases. This CDR3 spans 12 amino acids. With V trimmed by 5 bases and J by 8 bases, 4 bases remained unmatched. CDR1 and CDR2 from the germline V gene are SEHNR and FQNEAQ (reference sequence). CDR3: CASSPGGHEAFF. The CDR3 nucleotides are TGTGCCAGCAGCCCAGGGGGCCACGAAGCTTTCTTT.

The chain links TRBV2 to TRBJ2-2; weak D call: TRBD2 (6 bases). V lost 6 bases and J lost 5, with 19 bases in between. Germline lookup yields CDR1 SNHLY and CDR2 FYNNEI. The CDR3 runs to 16 residues. CDR3 in DNA: TGTGCCAGCAGCACGGCCGGGAGCAGTCGGACCGGGGAGCTGTTTTTT. This translates into CASSTAGSSRTGELFF.

V and J are TRBV18 and TRBJ1-6; D call uncertain. The CDR3 length is 20 residues. The germline V gene encodes CDR1 KGHSH and CDR2 LQKENI. Trimming pared 1 base from V and 0 bases from J, leaving 19 bases between. DNA for the CDR3: TGTGCCAGCTCACCACGTAACGTGTGGGGTCCGAGCTCCTATAATTCACCCCTCCACTTT. Its protein is CASSPRNVWGPSSYNSPLHF.

To note about this clone: Other DNA sequences within the sample encode an identical CDR3. The chain is built from TRBV5-4 and TRBJ1-1; D uncertain. The V end lost 0 bases, the J end lost 2 bases, and 5 bases lay between the germline ends. Germline V gene data show CDR1 as SGHNT and CDR2 as YYREEE (reference sequence). The CDR3 is made up of 13 amino acids. The CDR3 reads CASSLDSNTEAFF. The CDR3 DNA follows: TGTGCCAGCAGCTTGGACAGTAACACTGAAGCTTTCTTT.

The rearrangement links TRBV4-2 to TRBJ2-3; 15 bases map to TRBD2. The V gene end was trimmed by 0 bases and the J gene end by 9 bases; junction bases not matched to a gene: 7. The germline V gene has CDR1 LGHNA and CDR2 YNFKEQ. This CDR3 spans 17 amino acids. In DNA form, the CDR3 reads TGTGCCAGCAGCCAAGACCTAGGACTAGCGGGGGGGGACACGCAGTATTTT. Translated: CASSQDLGLAGGDTQYF.

This clone was detected only once. V usage is TRBV7-9 and J usage is TRBJ2-5; possible D gene TRBD2, 5 bases. Trimming pared 4 bases from V and 7 bases from J, leaving 10 bases between. Germline V gene lookup returns CDR1 SEHNR and CDR2 FQNEAQ (reference sequence). CDR3 size: 12 residues. CDR3 in amino acids: CASSSLGATQYF. CDR3 sequence (DNA): TGTGCCAGCAGCTCACTAGGAGCGACCCAGTACTTC.

This chain uses TRBV7-2 with TRBJ1-1; maybe TRBD1 (6 bases). CDR1 is SGHTA and CDR2 is FQGNSA in the germline V gene. Trimming removed 7 bases at V and 5 bases at J, with 17 bases between. The CDR3 contains 14 residues. The CDR3 DNA is TGTGCCAGCAACTTCGCGGGGGCTCGGACTGAAGCTTTCTTT. Translating gives CASNFAGARTEAFF.

V is TRBV5-4 and J is TRBJ1-4, with D possibly TRBD1 on 6 matching bases. Germline CDR1 and CDR2: SGHNT and YYREEE (reference sequence). Trimming removed 4 bases from V and 5 bases from J, with 24 bases in between. The CDR3 consists of 18 residues. The CDR3 bases are TGTGCCAGCAGCCGTAGAACTACCGGGGAGGGGGGGAATGAAAAACTGTTTTTT. Translating gives CASSRRTTGEGGNEKLFF.

The rearrangement joins TRBV3-1 (or the pseudogene TRBV3-2) to TRBJ2-2, with 7 bases identical to TRBD2. This CDR3 has 15 residues. Germline-derived CDR1 and CDR2 are LGHDT and YNNKEL (reference sequence). V dropped 2 bases and J dropped 4; count of bases not matched to a gene: 4. CDR3 region: CASSQRAGPTGELFF. DNA for the CDR3: TGTGCCAGCAGCCAAAGAGCGGGACCCACCGGGGAGCTGTTTTTT.

The V and J genes are TRBV27 and TRBJ1-5; D remains unclear. V was trimmed by 6 bases and J by 6 bases, leaving 15 bases between them. Germline assignment: CDR1 MNHEY and CDR2 SMNVEV (reference sequence). This CDR3 has 14 amino acids. CDR3 sequence: CASSPGDSSQPQHF. CDR3 coding DNA: TGTGCCAGCAGCCCCGGGGATTCAAGTCAGCCCCAGCATTTT.

V gene TRBV4-1 combines with J gene TRBJ1-4; unclear D gene. CDR1 and CDR2 from the germline V gene are MGHRA and YSYEKL. This CDR3 has 17 residues. With 0 bases removed from V and 0 bases from J, the gap between germline ends came to 11 bases. CDR3 sequence: CASSQDSTDATNEKLFF. CDR3 in DNA: TGCGCCAGCAGCCAAGATTCTACGGATGCAACTAATGAAAAACTGTTTTTT.

The V call is TRBV21-1, the J call TRBJ2-7; the table's D call TRBD1 went unverified against the DNA. TRBV21-1 is an annotated pseudogene. This CDR3 spans 11 amino acids. CDR3 nucleotide sequence: TGTGCCAGCAGCAAACAGGGCGAGCAGTACTTC. Translation: CASSKQGEQYF.

V is TRBV6-1 and J is TRBJ1-3, with a weak D call TRBD1 (5 bases). The CDR3 extends over 16 amino acids. Looked up from germline, CDR1 is MNHNS and CDR2 is SASEGT. V was shortened by 3 bases and J by 3 bases, with 15 bases between the two germline ends. In DNA, the CDR3 is TGTGCCAGCAGTGATCGTCTTCCGGGGGATGGAAACACCATATATTTT. Protein: CASSDRLPGDGNTIYF.

This sequence joins TRBV29-1 and TRBJ1-3, with a possible D match to TRBD1 (5 bases). Germline lookup yields CDR1 SQVTM and CDR2 ANQGSEA. This CDR3 contains 13 residues. V was shortened by 4 bases and J by 0 bases, with 7 bases between the two germline ends. CDR3 loop: CSVVRDSGNTIYF. The CDR3, as DNA: TGCAGCGTTGTCAGGGACTCTGGAAACACCATATATTTT.

In this sample, this clone turned up once. This chain uses TRBV14 with TRBJ2-2, with D unclear. The CDR3 has 18 residues. Germline CDR1 SGHDN, CDR2 FVKESK. The V end lost 2 bases, the J end lost 1 base, and 17 bases lay between the germline ends. The CDR3 spells CASSQRKISQRNTGELFF. The DNA of the CDR3 is TGTGCCAGCAGCCAACGGAAAATTTCCCAGCGGAACACCGGGGAGCTGTTTTTT.

The J gene is TRBJ2-1, the V gene TRBV18, with D unresolved. The ends were cut back, 1 base at V and 5 bases at J, with 15 bases in the middle. This CDR3 contains 16 residues. Germline V gene data show CDR1 as KGHSH and CDR2 as LQKENI. CDR3 nucleotides: TGTGCCAGCTCACCACTTGGCATTGACGGAGACAATGAGCAGTTCTTC. Protein sequence: CASSPLGIDGDNEQFF.

The V and J genes are TRBV6-6 and TRBJ2-2; D uncertain. The ends were cut back, 6 bases at V and 8 bases at J, with 10 bases in the middle. CDR3 length: 12 amino acids. Germline CDR1 reads MNHNY; CDR2 reads SVGAGI (reference sequence). CDR3 residues: CASRSGRGELFF. CDR3 nucleotide sequence: TGTGCCAGCAGATCTGGTCGAGGGGAGCTGTTTTTT.

This clone has just one count. The J gene is TRBJ1-2, the V gene TRBV11-2; the match to TRBD1 covers 7 bases. Trimming took 5 bases from V and 8 from J; bases not matched to a gene: 11. The CDR3 loop spans 14 amino acids. The germline CDR1 and CDR2 sequences are SGHAT and FQNNGV. The CDR3 region is CASSPGGPSRGYTF. The CDR3 nucleotides read TGTGCCAGCAGCCCAGGGGGTCCCTCCCGCGGCTACACCTTC.

This chain joins TRBV19 and TRBJ1-1, with D possibly being TRBD1 (5 bases). The CDR3 loop spans 15 amino acids. Germline V lookup: CDR1 LNHDA, CDR2 SQIVND (reference sequence). V was clipped by 4 bases and J by 4 bases, with 16 bases between them. The CDR3 region has the DNA TGTGCCAGTAGTAACCCGGTGGGGAGGGGCACTGAAGCTTTCTTT. Translated, it gives CASSNPVGRGTEAFF.

The V call is TRBV5-1, the J call TRBJ2-7; D not certain. The V end lost 0 bases, the J end lost 3 bases, and 4 bases lay between the germline ends. Germline V gene lookup returns CDR1 SGHRS and CDR2 YFSETQ. CDR3 size: 12 residues. The CDR3 spells CASSLGNYEQYF. CDR3 coding DNA: TGCGCCAGCAGCTTGGGCAACTACGAGCAGTACTTC.

The chain carries TRBV4-2 and TRBJ2-2; TRBD2 agrees at 13 bases. CDR1 LGHNA and CDR2 YNFKEQ come from the germline V gene. CDR3 length: 15 amino acids. Germline trimming cut 5 bases from V and 5 bases from J; bases unmatched to any gene: 2. The CDR3 is CASSKGLAGTGELFF. In DNA, the CDR3 is TGTGCCAGCAGCAAGGGACTAGCGGGGACCGGGGAGCTGTTTTTT.

The chain's CDR3 is CASSRDWETQYF. CDR3 nucleotides: TGTGCCAGCTCACGAGATTGGGAGACCCAGTACTTC. V usage is TRBV18 and J usage is TRBJ2-5; no clear D. The CDR3 spans 12 residues. V was cut by 4 bases and J by 5 bases, with 8 bases left in between. CDR1 and CDR2 (germline): KGHSH, LQKENI.

The V gene is TRBV6-5, the J gene TRBJ2-1; 9 bases map to TRBD1. V shed 2 bases, J shed 2 bases, and the junction held 4 bases outside the gene matches. Germline-derived CDR1 and CDR2 are MNHEY and SVGAGI. There are 16 residues in the CDR3. This chain's CDR3 is CASSYRDRVAYNEQFF. DNA of the CDR3: TGTGCCAGCAGTTACCGGGACAGGGTGGCCTACAATGAGCAGTTCTTC.

The gene calls are TRBV19 and TRBJ2-3, with D possibly TRBD2 on 7 matching bases. CDR1 LNHDA and CDR2 SQIVND come from the germline V gene (reference sequence). V was shortened by 8 bases and J by 1 base, with 13 bases between the two germline ends. The CDR3 sequence is 14 residues long. The CDR3 loop is CASGRGGGTDTQYF. Here the CDR3 DNA reads TGTGCCAGTGGGAGGGGGGGCGGCACAGATACGCAGTATTTT.

This rearrangement joins TRBV10-1 to TRBJ2-1; 7 bases agree with TRBD2. CDR1 and CDR2 from the germline V gene are WNHNN and SYGVQD (reference sequence). Trimming at V came to 2 bases and at J to 8 bases, leaving 6 bases not matched to a gene. CDR3 length: 14 amino acids. CDR3: CASSEGLGMDEQFF. DNA of the CDR3: TGCGCCAGCAGTGAGGGACTAGGAATGGATGAGCAGTTCTTC.